The sequence of this TCR beta chain was determined in a study of cytomegalovirus exposure and HLA in healthy donors. Findings and caveats of the study: The listing of 160 or so TCR beta chains classed them as cytomegalovirus-associated.

Trimming cost V 4 bases and J 7 bases, with 16 bases left between them. The CDR3 sequence is 14 residues long. From germline, CDR1 is SGHTA and CDR2 FQGNSA. PCR involved 60 Vbeta and 13 Jbeta primers. The data were produced by immunoSEQ multiplex PCR, yet TCRdb's version contains in-frame clones alone and is incomplete. The sample holds some 180,000 clones, 10% to 15% seen once. Only a few counts were recorded for this clone. Its antigen is not identified. This clonotype was obtained from a man over 45 in good health and CMV-seropositive. Sequencing was carried out using PBMCs. The rearrangement uses TRBV7-2 and TRBJ1-1; D is perhaps TRBD1 (6 bases). The CDR3 nucleotides read TGTGCCAGCAGCTATCAGACTACAGGGATTGAAGCTTTCTTT. Encoded protein: CASSYQTTGIEAFF.